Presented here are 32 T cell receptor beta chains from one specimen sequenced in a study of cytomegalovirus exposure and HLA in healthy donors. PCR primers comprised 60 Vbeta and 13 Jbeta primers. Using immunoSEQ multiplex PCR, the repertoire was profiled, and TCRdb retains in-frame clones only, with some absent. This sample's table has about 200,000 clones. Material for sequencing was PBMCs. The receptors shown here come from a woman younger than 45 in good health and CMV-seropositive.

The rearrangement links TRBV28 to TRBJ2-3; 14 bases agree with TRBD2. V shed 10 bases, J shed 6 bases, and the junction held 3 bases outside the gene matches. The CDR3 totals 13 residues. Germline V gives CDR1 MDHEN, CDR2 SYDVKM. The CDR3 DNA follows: TGTGCCACCGGGACTAGCGGGAGTGATACGCAGTATTTT. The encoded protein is CATGTSGSDTQYF. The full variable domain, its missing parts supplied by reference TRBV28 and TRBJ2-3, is DVKVTQSSRYLVKRTGEKVFLECVQDMDHENMFWYRQDPGLGLRLIYFSYDVKMKEKGDIPEGYSVSREKKERFSLILESASTNQTSMYLCATGTSGSDTQYFGPGTRLTVL.

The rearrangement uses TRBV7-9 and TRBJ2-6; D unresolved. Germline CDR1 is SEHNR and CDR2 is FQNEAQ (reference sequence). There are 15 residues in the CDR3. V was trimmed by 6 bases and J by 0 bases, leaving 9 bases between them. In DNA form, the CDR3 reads TGTGCCAGCAGTCATATAGACTCTGGGGCCAACGTCCTGACTTTC. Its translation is CASSHIDSGANVLTF.

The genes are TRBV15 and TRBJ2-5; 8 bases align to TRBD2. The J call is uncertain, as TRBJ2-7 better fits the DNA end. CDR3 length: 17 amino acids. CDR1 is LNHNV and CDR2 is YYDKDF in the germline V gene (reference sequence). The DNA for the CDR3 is TGTGCCACCAGCAGAGACCGGGTACTAGCGGTCACCTACGAGCAGTACTTC. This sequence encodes CATSRDRVLAVTYEQYF.

The CDR3 protein is CASSLVGGTLYNEQFF. As DNA, the CDR3 is TGTGCCAGCAGCTTGGTAGGCGGGACCCTCTACAATGAGCAGTTCTTC. V usage is TRBV5-5 and J usage is TRBJ2-1; weak D call: TRBD2 (6 bases). Germline V gives CDR1 SGHKS, CDR2 YYEKEE (reference sequence). V was clipped by 0 bases and J by 3 bases, with 13 bases between them. CDR3 size: 16 residues.

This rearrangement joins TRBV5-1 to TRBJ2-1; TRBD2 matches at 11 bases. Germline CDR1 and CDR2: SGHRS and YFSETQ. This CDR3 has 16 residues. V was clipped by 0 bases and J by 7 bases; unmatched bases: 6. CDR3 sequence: CASSLDLAGGLNEQFF. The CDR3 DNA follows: TGCGCCAGCAGCTTGGACCTAGCGGGGGGCCTTAATGAGCAGTTCTTC.

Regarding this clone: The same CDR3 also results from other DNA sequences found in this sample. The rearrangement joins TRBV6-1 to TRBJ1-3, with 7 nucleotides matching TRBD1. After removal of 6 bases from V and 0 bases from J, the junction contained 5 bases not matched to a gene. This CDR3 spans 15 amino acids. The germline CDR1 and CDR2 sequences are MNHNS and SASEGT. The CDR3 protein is CASRPGQSSGNTIYF. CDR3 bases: TGTGCCAGCAGACCGGGACAGAGCTCTGGAAACACCATATATTTT.

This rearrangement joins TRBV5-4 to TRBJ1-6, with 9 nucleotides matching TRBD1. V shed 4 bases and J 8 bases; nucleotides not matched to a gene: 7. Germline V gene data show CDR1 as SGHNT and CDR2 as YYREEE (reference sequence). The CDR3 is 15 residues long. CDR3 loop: CASSRGQGEYSPLHF. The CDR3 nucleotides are TGTGCCAGCAGCCGGGGACAGGGAGAGTATTCACCCCTCCACTTT.

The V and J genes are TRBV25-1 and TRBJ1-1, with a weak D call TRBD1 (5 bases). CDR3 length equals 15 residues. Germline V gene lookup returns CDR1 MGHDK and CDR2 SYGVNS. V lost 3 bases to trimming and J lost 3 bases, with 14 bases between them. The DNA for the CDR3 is TGTGCCAGCAGTGAGCCACGGGGGACTCACACTGAAGCTTTCTTT. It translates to CASSEPRGTHTEAFF.

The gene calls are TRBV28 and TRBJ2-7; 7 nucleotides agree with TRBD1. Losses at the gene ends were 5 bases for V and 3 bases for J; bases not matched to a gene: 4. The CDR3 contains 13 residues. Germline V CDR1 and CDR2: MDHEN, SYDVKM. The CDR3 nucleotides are TGTGCCAGCAGTGGACAGGCTAACTACGAGCAGTACTTC. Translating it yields CASSGQANYEQYF.

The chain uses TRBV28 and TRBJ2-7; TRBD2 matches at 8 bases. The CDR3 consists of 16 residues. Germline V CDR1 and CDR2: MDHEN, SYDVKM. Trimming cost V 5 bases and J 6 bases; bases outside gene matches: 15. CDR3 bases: TGTGCCAGCAGTCCGCAGGGACTAGAAGGTGCGGGCGAGCAGTACTTC. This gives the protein CASSPQGLEGAGEQYF.

CDR3 residues: CASSLNPGQGGYEQYF. The CDR3 coding sequence is TGTGCCAGCAGCTTAAATCCGGGACAGGGCGGGTACGAGCAGTACTTC. The chain uses TRBV7-6 and TRBJ2-7, with 9 bases fitting TRBD1. This CDR3 region has 16 residues. Germline V gene data show CDR1 as SGHVS and CDR2 as FNYEAQ. Losses at the gene ends were 2 bases for V and 4 bases for J; bases not matched to a gene: 9.

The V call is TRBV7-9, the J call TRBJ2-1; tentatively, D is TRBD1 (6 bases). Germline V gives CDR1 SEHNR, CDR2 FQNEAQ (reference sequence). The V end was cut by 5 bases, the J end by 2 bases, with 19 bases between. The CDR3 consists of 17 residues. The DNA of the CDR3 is TGTGCCAGCAGCCACCCGCTACACAGGGTGACCTACAATGAGCAGTTCTTC. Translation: CASSHPLHRVTYNEQFF.

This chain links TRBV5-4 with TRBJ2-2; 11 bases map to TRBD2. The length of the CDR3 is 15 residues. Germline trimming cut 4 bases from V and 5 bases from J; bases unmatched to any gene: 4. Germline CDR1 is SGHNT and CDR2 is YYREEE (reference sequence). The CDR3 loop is CASSRLAGTTGELFF. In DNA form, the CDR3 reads TGTGCCAGCAGCCGACTAGCGGGAACGACCGGGGAGCTGTTTTTT.

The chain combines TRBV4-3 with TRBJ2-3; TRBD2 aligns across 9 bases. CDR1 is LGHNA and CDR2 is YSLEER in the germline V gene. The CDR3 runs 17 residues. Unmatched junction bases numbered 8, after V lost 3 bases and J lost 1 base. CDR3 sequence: CASSQALAGVGTDTQYF. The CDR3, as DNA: TGCGCCAGCAGCCAGGCTTTAGCGGGAGTGGGCACAGATACGCAGTATTTT.

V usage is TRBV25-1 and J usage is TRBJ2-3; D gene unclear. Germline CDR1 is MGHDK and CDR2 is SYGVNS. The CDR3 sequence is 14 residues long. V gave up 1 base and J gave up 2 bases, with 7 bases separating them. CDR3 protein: CASSESSLTDTQYF. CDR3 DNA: TGTGCCAGCAGTGAATCCTCACTCACAGATACGCAGTATTTT.

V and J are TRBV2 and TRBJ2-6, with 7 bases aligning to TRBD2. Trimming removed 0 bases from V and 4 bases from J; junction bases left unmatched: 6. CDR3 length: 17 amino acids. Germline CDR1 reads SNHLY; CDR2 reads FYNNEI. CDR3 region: CASSEALRGDGANVLTF. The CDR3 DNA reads TGTGCCAGCAGTGAAGCGCTTCGGGGGGACGGGGCCAACGTCCTGACTTTC.

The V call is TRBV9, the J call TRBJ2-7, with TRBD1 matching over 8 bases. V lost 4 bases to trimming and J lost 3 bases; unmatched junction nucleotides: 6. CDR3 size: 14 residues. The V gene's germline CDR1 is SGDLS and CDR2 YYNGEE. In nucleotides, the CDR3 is TGTGCCAGCAGCCATGGACAGGGTGACTACGAGCAGTACTTC. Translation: CASSHGQGDYEQYF.

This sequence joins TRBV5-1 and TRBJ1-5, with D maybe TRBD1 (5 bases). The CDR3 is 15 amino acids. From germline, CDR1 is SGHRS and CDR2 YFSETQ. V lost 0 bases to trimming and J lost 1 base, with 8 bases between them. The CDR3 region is CASSLAGGSNQPQHF. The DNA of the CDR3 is TGCGCCAGCAGCTTGGCCGGGGGGAGCAATCAGCCCCAGCATTTT.

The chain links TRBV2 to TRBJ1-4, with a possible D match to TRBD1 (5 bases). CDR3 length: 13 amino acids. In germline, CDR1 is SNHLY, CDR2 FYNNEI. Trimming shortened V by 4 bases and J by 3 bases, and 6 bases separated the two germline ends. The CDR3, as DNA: TGTGCCAGCAGTGTAGGGGCTAATGAAAAACTGTTTTTT. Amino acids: CASSVGANEKLFF.

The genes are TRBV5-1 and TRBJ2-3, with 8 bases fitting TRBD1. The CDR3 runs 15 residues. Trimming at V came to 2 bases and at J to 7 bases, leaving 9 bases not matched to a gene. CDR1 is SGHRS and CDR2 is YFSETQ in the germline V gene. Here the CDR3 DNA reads TGCGCCAGCAGCTTTTTACAGGGGGTAACAAATACGCAGTATTTT. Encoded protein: CASSFLQGVTNTQYF. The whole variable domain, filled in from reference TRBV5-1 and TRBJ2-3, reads KAGVTQTPRYLIKTRGQQVTLSCSPISGHRSVSWYQQTPGQGLQFLFEYFSETQRNKGNFPGRFSGRQFSNSRSEMNVSTLELGDSALYLCASSFLQGVTNTQYFGPGTRLTVL.

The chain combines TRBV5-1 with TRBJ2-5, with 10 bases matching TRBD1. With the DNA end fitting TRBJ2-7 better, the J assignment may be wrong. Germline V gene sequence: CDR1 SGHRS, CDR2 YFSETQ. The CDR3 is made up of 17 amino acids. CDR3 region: CASSRMAQDRGSYEQYF. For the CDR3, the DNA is TGCGCCAGCAGCCGAATGGCCCAGGACAGGGGGTCCTACGAGCAGTACTTC.

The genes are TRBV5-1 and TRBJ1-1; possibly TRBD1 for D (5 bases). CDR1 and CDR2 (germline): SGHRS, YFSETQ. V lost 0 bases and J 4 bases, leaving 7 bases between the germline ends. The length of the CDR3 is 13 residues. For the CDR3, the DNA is TGCGCCAGCAGCTTGGGACAGAGCACTGAAGCTTTCTTT. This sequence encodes CASSLGQSTEAFF.

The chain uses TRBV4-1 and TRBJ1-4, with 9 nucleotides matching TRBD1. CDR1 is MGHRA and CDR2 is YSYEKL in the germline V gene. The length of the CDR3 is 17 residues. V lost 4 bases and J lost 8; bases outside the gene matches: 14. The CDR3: CASSPGTGLGIKEKLFF. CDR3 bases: TGCGCCAGCAGCCCGGGGACAGGGTTGGGGATAAAGGAAAAACTGTTTTTT.

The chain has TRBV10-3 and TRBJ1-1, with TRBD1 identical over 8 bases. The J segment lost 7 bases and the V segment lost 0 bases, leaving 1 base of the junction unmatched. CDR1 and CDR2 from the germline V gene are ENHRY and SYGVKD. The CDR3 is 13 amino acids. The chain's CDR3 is CAISESGTGEAFF. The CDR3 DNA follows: TGTGCCATCAGTGAGTCAGGGACAGGTGAAGCTTTCTTT.

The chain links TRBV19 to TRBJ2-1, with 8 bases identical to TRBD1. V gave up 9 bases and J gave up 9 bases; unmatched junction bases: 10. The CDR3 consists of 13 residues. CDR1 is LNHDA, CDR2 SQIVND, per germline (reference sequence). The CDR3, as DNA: TGTGCCAGCAAAGGACAGGGTGGGAGTGAGCAGTTCTTC. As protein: CASKGQGGSEQFF.

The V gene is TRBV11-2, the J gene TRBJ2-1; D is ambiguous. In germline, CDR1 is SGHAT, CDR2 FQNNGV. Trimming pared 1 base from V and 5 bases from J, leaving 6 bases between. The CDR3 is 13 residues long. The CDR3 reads CASSLGSHNEQFF. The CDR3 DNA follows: TGTGCCAGCAGCTTAGGGAGTCACAATGAGCAGTTCTTC.

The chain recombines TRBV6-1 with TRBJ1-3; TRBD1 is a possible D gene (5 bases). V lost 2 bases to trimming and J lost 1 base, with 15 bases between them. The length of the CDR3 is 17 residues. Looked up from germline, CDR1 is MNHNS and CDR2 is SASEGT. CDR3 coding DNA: TGTGCCAGCAGTGAACGGCAGGGAGGAATTTCTGGAAACACCATATATTTT. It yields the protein CASSERQGGISGNTIYF.

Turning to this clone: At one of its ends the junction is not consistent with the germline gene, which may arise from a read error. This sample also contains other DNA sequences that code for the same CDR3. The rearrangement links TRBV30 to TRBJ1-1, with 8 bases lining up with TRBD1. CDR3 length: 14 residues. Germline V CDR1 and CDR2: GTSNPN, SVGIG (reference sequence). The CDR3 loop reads CAWGGQGWVYEAFF. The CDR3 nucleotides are TGCGCCTGGGGTGGACAGGGTTGGGTTTATGAAGCTTTCTTT.

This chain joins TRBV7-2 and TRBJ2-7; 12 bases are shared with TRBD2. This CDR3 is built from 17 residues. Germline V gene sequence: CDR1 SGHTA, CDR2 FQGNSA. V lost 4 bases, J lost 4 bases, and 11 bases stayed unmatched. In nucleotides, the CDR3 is TGTGCCAGCAGCTCTGCCCGACTAGCGGGAGAACTATACGAGCAGTACTTC. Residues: CASSSARLAGELYEQYF.

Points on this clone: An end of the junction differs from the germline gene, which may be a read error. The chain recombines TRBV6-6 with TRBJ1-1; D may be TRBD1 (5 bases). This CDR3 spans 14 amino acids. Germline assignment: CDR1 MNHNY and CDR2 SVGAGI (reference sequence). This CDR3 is CASSYSRGNTGAFF. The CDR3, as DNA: TGTGCCAGCAGTTACTCGCGGGGGAACACTGGAGCTTTCTTT.

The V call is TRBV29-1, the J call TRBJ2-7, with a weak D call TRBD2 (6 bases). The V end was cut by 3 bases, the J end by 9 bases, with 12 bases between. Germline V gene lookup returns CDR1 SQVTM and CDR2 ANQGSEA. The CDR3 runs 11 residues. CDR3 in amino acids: CSVEGGAGQYF. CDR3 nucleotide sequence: TGCAGCGTTGAGGGGGGAGCAGGGCAGTACTTC.

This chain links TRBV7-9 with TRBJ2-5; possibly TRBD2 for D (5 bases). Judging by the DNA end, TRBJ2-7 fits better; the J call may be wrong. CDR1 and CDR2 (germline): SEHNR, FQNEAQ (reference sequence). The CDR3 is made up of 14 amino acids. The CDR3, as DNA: TGTGCCAGCAGCTTAGAGAGGGTATCCTACGAGCAGTACTTC. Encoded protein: CASSLERVSYEQYF.